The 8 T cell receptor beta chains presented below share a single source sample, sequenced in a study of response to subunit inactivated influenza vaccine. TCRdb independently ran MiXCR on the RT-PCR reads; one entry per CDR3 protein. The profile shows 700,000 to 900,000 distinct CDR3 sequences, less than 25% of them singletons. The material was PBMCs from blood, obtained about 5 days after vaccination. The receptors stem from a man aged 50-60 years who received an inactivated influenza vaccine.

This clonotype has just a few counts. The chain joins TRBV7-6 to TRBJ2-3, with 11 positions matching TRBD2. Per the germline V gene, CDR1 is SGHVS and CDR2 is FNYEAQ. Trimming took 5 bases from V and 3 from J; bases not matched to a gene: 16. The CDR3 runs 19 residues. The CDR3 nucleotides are TGTGCCAGCAGCACGGGACTAGCGGCCCCGAAGGGGGAGACAGATACGCAGTATTTT. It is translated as CASSTGLAAPKGETDTQYF.

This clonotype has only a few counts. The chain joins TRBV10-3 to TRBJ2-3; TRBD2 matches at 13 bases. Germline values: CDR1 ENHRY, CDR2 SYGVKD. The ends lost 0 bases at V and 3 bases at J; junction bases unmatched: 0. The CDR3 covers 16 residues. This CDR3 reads CAISESGLAGTDTQYF. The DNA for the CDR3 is TGTGCCATCAGTGAGTCGGGACTAGCGGGGACAGATACGCAGTATTTT.

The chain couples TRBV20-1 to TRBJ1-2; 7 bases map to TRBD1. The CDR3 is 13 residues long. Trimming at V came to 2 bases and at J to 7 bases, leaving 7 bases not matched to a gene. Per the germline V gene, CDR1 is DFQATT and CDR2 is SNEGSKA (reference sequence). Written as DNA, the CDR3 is TGCAGTGCTAGAAGGCAGGGGGACTCTGGCTACACCTTC. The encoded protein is CSARRQGDSGYTF.

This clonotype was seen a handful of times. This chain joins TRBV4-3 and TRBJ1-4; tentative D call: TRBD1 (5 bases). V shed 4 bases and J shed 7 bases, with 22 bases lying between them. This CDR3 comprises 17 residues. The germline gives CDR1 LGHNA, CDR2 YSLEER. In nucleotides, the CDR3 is TGCGCCAGCAGCCTCCGACAGAGGACCAGCCGGAGTGAAAAACTGTTTTTT. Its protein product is CASSLRQRTSRSEKLFF.

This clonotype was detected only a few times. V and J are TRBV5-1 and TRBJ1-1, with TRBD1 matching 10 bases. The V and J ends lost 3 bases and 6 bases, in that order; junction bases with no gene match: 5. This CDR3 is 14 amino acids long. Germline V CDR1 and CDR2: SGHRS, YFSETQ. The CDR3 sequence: CASSSGTGVAEAFF. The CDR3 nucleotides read TGCGCCAGCAGCTCCGGGACAGGGGTGGCTGAAGCTTTCTTT.

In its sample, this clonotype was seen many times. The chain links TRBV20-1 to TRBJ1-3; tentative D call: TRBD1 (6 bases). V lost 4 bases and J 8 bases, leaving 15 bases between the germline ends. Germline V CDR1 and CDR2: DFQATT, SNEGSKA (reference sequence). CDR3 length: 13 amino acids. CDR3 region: CSAKSGDGDTIYF. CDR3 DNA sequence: TGCAGTGCTAAGTCAGGGGATGGGGACACCATATATTTT.

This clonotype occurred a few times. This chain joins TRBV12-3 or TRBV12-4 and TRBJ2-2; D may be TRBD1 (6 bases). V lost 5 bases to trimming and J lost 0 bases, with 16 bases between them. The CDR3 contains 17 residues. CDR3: CASSPPRGPTNTGELFF. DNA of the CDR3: TGTGCCAGCAGTCCCCCCAGGGGACCTACGAACACCGGGGAGCTGTTTTTT.

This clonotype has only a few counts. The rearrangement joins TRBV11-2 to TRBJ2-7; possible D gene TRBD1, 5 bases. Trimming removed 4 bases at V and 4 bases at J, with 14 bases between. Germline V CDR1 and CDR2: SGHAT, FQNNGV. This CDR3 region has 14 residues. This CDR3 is CASSSFRGGYEQYF. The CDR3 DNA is TGTGCCAGCAGCTCTTTTAGGGGTGGGTACGAGCAGTACTTC.